The rows below give T cell receptor beta chains drawn from one sample of a study of cytotoxic CD8 clonotypes in ibrutinib-treated CLL. TCRdb's copy holds only in-frame clones and misses some; the assay was immunoSEQ multiplex PCR. This table has 250,000 to 350,000 clones, 76% appearing once. Source: PBMCs, taken at disease progression, from a patient treated with ibrutinib. The receptors derive from a human donor with chronic lymphocytic leukemia. The CDR3 runs from the conserved cysteine through the conserved F or W. A D gene is named only where the DNA matches it firmly. The listing skips clone size in some rows; elsewhere it reads once, few, many or a size class.

CASGLDAGEVNEQFF,TGTGCTAGTGGGCTCGACGCGGGAGAGGTGAATGAGCAGTTCTTC,once,TRBD2,TRBJ2-1,TRBV12-5
CASSQQLAGSIPEQFF,TGTGCCAGCAGCCAACAACTAGCGGGAAGTATTCCTGAGCAGTTCTTC,.,TRBD2,TRBJ2-1,TRBV6-6
CASRADLGQETQYF,TGTGCCAGCAGGGCTGACTTGGGCCAAGAGACCCAGTACTTC,.,.,TRBJ2-5,TRBV2
CASSQGGSEAFF,TGCGCCAGCAGCCAAGGGGGCTCTGAAGCTTTCTTT,few,.,TRBJ1-1,TRBV4-1
CASRLTGGNQPQHF,TGTGCCAGCAGATTAACAGGGGGGAATCAGCCCCAGCATTTT,few,TRBD1,TRBJ1-5,TRBV27
CASSLGGRAQPQHF,TGTGCCAGCAGCCTAGGAGGGAGAGCTCAGCCCCAGCATTTT,.,.,TRBJ1-5,TRBV6-1
CASSSKTGQAGELFF,TGTGCCAGCAGCTCAAAGACAGGGCAGGCCGGGGAGCTGTTTTTT,once,TRBD1,TRBJ2-2,TRBV11-3
CASSPPGLAGETQYF,TGTGCCAGCTCACCTCCGGGACTAGCTGGAGAGACCCAGTACTTC,.,TRBD2,TRBJ2-5,TRBV18
CSVAERTWGFLSYEQYF,TGCAGCGTCGCCGAACGTACTTGGGGCTTCCTCTCCTACGAGCAGTACTTC,.,.,TRBJ2-7,TRBV29-1
CASSQEPRGSYEQYF,TGCGCCAGCAGCCAAGAGCCCAGGGGTTCCTACGAGCAGTACTTC,.,.,TRBJ2-7,TRBV4-3
CASSESGTAGIYF,TGTGCCAGCAGTGAATCAGGGACAGCGGGCATATATTTT,few,TRBD1,TRBJ1-3,TRBV6-1
CASSFGGLNEKLFF,TGTGCCAGCAGCTTTGGAGGGTTAAATGAAAAACTGTTTTTT,.,.,TRBJ1-4,TRBV5-6
CASSEGWGYSSYEQYF,TGTGCCAGCAGTGAAGGGTGGGGCTACAGCTCCTACGAGCAGTACTTC,.,.,TRBJ2-7,TRBV2
CSVGRDHATQYF,TGCAGCGTTGGAAGGGATCATGCGACCCAGTACTTC,few,.,TRBJ2-5,TRBV29-1
CASSPSGSSGNTIYF,TGTGCCAGCAGCCCCTCGGGATCCTCTGGAAACACCATATATTTT,.,.,TRBJ1-3,TRBV9
CASSQEEGGGSETQYF,TGCGCCAGCAGCCAAGAGGAAGGGGGAGGGTCGGAGACCCAGTACTTC,many,.,TRBJ2-5,TRBV4-3
CASSLPETDSTDTQYF,TGTGCCAGCAGTCTACCCGAGACGGATAGCACAGATACGCAGTATTTT,.,.,TRBJ2-3,TRBV28
CASSFDRGAETQYF,TGTGCCAGCAGTTTTGACAGGGGAGCGGAGACCCAGTACTTC,.,TRBD1,TRBJ2-5,TRBV28
CASSHTSGGGETQYF,TGCGCCAGCAGCCATACTAGCGGGGGCGGAGAGACCCAGTACTTC,.,TRBD2,TRBJ2-5,TRBV4-1
CASSLVPRYEQYF,TGCGCCAGCAGCTTGGTACCCAGGTACGAGCAGTACTTC,.,.,TRBJ2-7,TRBV5-1
CASSLRVNTEAFF,TGCGCCAGCAGCTTGAGGGTGAACACTGAAGCTTTCTTT,.,.,TRBJ1-1,TRBV5-1
CASSLGPGVNSPLHF,TGTGCCAGCAGCTTAGGTCCAGGGGTTAATTCACCCCTCCACTTT,.,.,TRBJ1-6,TRBV13
CASSETRGETQYF,TGTGCCAGCAGTGAAACTCGGGGGGAGACCCAGTACTTC,.,.,TRBJ2-5,TRBV6-1
CASTPPKQGMVNQPQHF,TGTGCCAGCACCCCTCCCAAACAGGGGATGGTCAATCAGCCCCAGCATTTT,.,TRBD1,TRBJ1-5,TRBV28
CASSVGSGTPLWETQYF,TGTGCCAGCAGCGTAGGAAGCGGGACCCCGTTGTGGGAGACCCAGTACTTC,.,TRBD2,TRBJ2-5,TRBV7-7
CASSLRWDEQFF,TGTGCCAGCAGCTTAAGGTGGGATGAGCAGTTCTTC,once,.,TRBJ2-1,TRBV7-6
CASRHRDSGLVIFYEQYF,TGTGCAAGTCGCCACCGGGATTCAGGATTAGTTATTTTCTACGAGCAGTACTTC,once,.,TRBJ2-7,TRBV12-2
CASSLDPAGGPSSYEQYF,TGTGCCAGCAGCTTAGACCCAGCGGGGGGCCCTTCCTCCTACGAGCAGTACTTC,few,TRBD2,TRBJ2-7,TRBV7-9
CASRIGGTGGGWGGEQYF,TGTGCCAGCAGAATTGGGGGGACAGGGGGCGGTTGGGGCGGCGAGCAGTACTTC,.,TRBD1,TRBJ2-7,TRBV28
CASSLRYTEAFF,TGTGCCAGCAGCCTAAGGTACACTGAAGCTTTCTTT,.,.,TRBJ1-1,TRBV6-1
CASRLDGGTEAFF,TGTGCCAGCAGACTGGATGGGGGCACTGAAGCTTTCTTT,.,.,TRBJ1-1,TRBV2
CASSGRDRVFQPQHF,TGTGCCAGCAGTGGCCGGGACAGGGTTTTTCAGCCCCAGCATTTT,once,TRBD1,TRBJ1-5,TRBV6-5
CASSEQGLAFNEQYF,TGTGCCAGCAGCGAACAGGGTCTAGCCTTCAACGAGCAGTACTTC,.,.,TRBJ2-7,TRBV9
CASSLTQTNYGYTF,TGTGCCAGCAGCTTGACACAGACTAACTATGGCTACACCTTC,.,.,TRBJ1-2,TRBV11-2
CASSLDLGTGELFF,TGTGCCAGCAGCTTAGATTTGGGGACCGGGGAGCTGTTTTTT,.,.,TRBJ2-2,TRBV11-2
CASSFRAMSLGESDTQYF,TGTGCCAGCAGCTTCCGGGCCATGAGCCTTGGGGAGTCAGATACGCAGTATTTT,.,.,TRBJ2-3,TRBV7-3
CASGPTGRGQETQYF,TGTGCCAGCGGGCCAACGGGCAGGGGACAAGAGACCCAGTACTTC,.,.,TRBJ2-5,TRBV5-6
CASSYVATTDTQYF,TGTGCCAGCAGTTACGTTGCCACCACAGATACGCAGTATTTT,few,.,TRBJ2-3,TRBV6-6
CASSSETDSYEQYF,TGTGCCAGCAGCTCCGAGACAGACTCCTACGAGCAGTACTTC,.,.,TRBJ2-7,TRBV7-8
CASSFTRTGNTIYF,TGTGCCAGCAGCTTTACGAGGACTGGAAACACCATATATTTT,.,.,TRBJ1-3,TRBV7-2
CASSVDGAGYGYTF,TGTGCCAGCAGCGTAGACGGGGCCGGGTATGGCTACACCTTC,few,.,TRBJ1-2,TRBV9